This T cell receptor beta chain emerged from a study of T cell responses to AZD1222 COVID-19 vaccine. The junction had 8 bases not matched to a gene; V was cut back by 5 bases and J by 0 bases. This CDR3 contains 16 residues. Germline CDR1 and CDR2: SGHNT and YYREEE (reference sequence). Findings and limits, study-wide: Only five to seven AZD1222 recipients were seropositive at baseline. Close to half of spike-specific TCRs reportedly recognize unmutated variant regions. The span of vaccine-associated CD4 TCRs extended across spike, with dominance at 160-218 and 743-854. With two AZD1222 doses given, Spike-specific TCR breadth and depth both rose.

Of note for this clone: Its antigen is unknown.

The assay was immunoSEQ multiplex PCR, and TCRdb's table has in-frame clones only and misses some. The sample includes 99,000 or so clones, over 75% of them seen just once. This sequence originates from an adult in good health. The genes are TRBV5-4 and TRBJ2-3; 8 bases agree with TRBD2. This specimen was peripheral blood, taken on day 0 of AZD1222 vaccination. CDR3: CASSREGGTSTDTQYF. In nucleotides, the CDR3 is TGTGCCAGCAGTCGGGAGGGGGGGACTAGCACAGATACGCAGTATTTT.